The rows below give T cell receptor beta chains drawn from one sample of a study of shared clonotypes between healthy human individuals. The table came from immunoSEQ multiplex PCR; TCRdb's copy has only in-frame clones and leaves some out. The table records roughly 410,000 clones, 90% to 98% of them present only once. Sequencing was carried out using memory CD8+ T cells sorted from blood. These receptors were obtained from a young man in good health. The CDR3 runs from the conserved cysteine through the conserved F or W. The order of the fields is CDR3 DNA, CDR3 protein, D gene, V gene, clone size, J gene. A D gene is named only where the DNA matches it firmly. The size field is filled for only some rows; it gives once, few, many or a size class.

TGTGCCAGCAGCTCCAGTGGAGGTCACACCTTC CASSSSGGHTF NA TRBV7-9 NA TRBJ1-2
TGTGCCAGTAGTAAAGGCCGAAGACAGGGCGCTAGCAATGAGCAGTTCTTC CASSKGRRQGASNEQFF TRBD1 TRBV19 once TRBJ2-1
TGTGCCAGCAGCTTAGGCCATGGGGGCCGAACAGATACGCAGTATTTT CASSLGHGGRTDTQYF NA TRBV13 NA TRBJ2-3
TGTGCCAGCAGCTTGACAGGGGCCTACGAGCAGTACTTC CASSLTGAYEQYF TRBD1 TRBV5-4 NA TRBJ2-7
TGTGCCAGCAGTTACCCACAGTCAACTAATGAAAAACTGTTTTTT CASSYPQSTNEKLFF NA TRBV6-6 NA TRBJ1-4
TGCAGCGTTGCGGGAACAGATACGCAGTATTTT CSVAGTDTQYF NA TRBV29-1 once TRBJ2-3
TGTGCCAGCAGTGCAACCCGGGACAGCTATGGCTACACCTTC CASSATRDSYGYTF TRBD1 TRBV25-1 NA TRBJ1-2
TGCAGCGTTGCGACACGGGGACAGGGATACATTCAGTACTTC CSVATRGQGYIQYF TRBD1 TRBV29-1 NA TRBJ2-4
TGTGCCAGCTCACCACGGACAGCCTACGAGCAGTACTTC CASSPRTAYEQYF NA TRBV18 NA TRBJ2-7
TGTGCCAGCTCAACACCGTGGGCTCCCTACGAGCAGTACTTC CASSTPWAPYEQYF NA TRBV18 NA TRBJ2-7
TGTGCCTGGACGCAGCGGAAATTCACTAGCACAGATACGCAGTATTTT CAWTQRKFTSTDTQYF NA TRBV30 NA TRBJ2-3
TGTGCCAGCAGTTTAGGGGGGACATACTCCTACAATGAGCAGTTCTTC CASSLGGTYSYNEQFF NA TRBV28 NA TRBJ2-1
TGTGCCATCAGTGACCCTCGGGGAGGAGCCGAGCAGTACTTC CAISDPRGGAEQYF NA TRBV10-3 NA TRBJ2-7
TGTGCCAGCAGTTCCGGAGGTTCCTACGAGCAGTACTTC CASSSGGSYEQYF NA TRBV6-6 NA TRBJ2-7
TGCGCCAGCAGCTCGCAACTAGCCTCATACGAGCAGTACTTC CASSSQLASYEQYF NA TRBV5-1 NA TRBJ2-7
TGCGCCAGCAGCCTTCAAGAGACCCAGTACTTC CASSLQETQYF NA TRBV5-1 NA TRBJ2-5
TGTGCCAGCAGCTTAGCCTATGGGACTAGCGGGTACAATGAGCAGTTCTTC CASSLAYGTSGYNEQFF TRBD2 TRBV7-6 NA TRBJ2-1
TGTGCCAGCAGTGACCGGGAGAACACTGAAGCTTTCTTT CASSDRENTEAFF NA TRBV2 NA TRBJ1-1
TGCAGCGTTGGAGGGGGAAACTATGGCTACACCTTC CSVGGGNYGYTF NA TRBV29-1 NA TRBJ1-2
TGTGCCAGCAGCTGGAACAGAGAGAGCTCCTACAATGAGCAGTTCTTC CASSWNRESSYNEQFF NA TRBV11-2 NA TRBJ2-1
TGTGCCAGCAGCCGCATGAGGCTCAACACCGGGGAGCTGTTTTTT CASSRMRLNTGELFF NA TRBV7-9 NA TRBJ2-2
TGTGCCAGCAGTTACGCACAGGGGGTATTTCACAATGAGCAGTTCTTC CASSYAQGVFHNEQFF TRBD1 TRBV6-6 NA TRBJ2-1
TGTGCCAGCAGCCCGGGACTAGCGGGAGGGAGGGGTAACGGGGAGCTGTTTTTT CASSPGLAGGRGNGELFF TRBD2 TRBV9 NA TRBJ2-2
TGTGCCAGCAGTGAAGCGGGACATGATGACGAGCAGTACTTC CASSEAGHDDEQYF NA TRBV2 NA TRBJ2-7
TGTGCCATCAGGACTAGCGGGAGTTACGAGCAGTACTTC CAIRTSGSYEQYF TRBD2 TRBV10-3 NA TRBJ2-7
TGTGCCAGCAGTTTGTCAGGGGGGAGAACTGAAGCTTTCTTT CASSLSGGRTEAFF TRBD1 TRBV28 once TRBJ1-1
TGTGCCAGCGCTCTGAGCGGGAGGGGCCCCCCTTACGAGCAGTACTTC CASALSGRGPPYEQYF TRBD2 TRBV5-8 once TRBJ2-7
TGTGCCAGCAGATTGATAGCGGGAGGGGAGACCCAGTACTTC CASRLIAGGETQYF TRBD2 TRBV28 NA TRBJ2-5
TGTGCCAGCAGTTACACAGGGACCTCCTACAATGAGCAGTTCTTC CASSYTGTSYNEQFF NA TRBV6-5 NA TRBJ2-1
TGTGCCAGCAGCATACAACAGGGGGCCCACGAGCAGTACTTC CASSIQQGAHEQYF TRBD1 TRBV5-4 NA TRBJ2-7
TGTGCCAGCAGCTTGGGCCGGGAGTATACCCACAATGAGCAGTTCTTC CASSLGREYTHNEQFF NA TRBV5-4 NA TRBJ2-1
TGTGCCAGCAGTGAAGCGGAGCGGGAGTTCACAGATACGCAGTATTTT CASSEAEREFTDTQYF TRBD2 TRBV6-1 NA TRBJ2-3
TGTGCCAGCAGCGAAGGTGGCTATTGGAGCTCCTACGAGCAGTACTTC CASSEGGYWSSYEQYF NA TRBV25-1 NA TRBJ2-7
TGTGCCAGCAAGGGGGAGGTCCAAGAGACCCAGTACTTC CASKGEVQETQYF NA TRBV2 NA TRBJ2-5
TGTGCCAGCACCTGTTGGTGGGGCACAACCTACGAGCAGTACTTC CASTCWWGTTYEQYF NA TRBV5-6 NA TRBJ2-7
TGTGCCAGCAGCTTGGGACAGAACACAGATACGCAGTATTTT CASSLGQNTDTQYF NA TRBV5-5 once TRBJ2-3
TGCGCCAGCAGCCAAGGAGTAGCGCACCAATCCCTCTCCTACAATGAGCAGTTCTTC CASSQGVAHQSLSYNEQFF NA TRBV4-1 once TRBJ2-1
TGTGCCAGCAGCTTAGTTGCGGGTTCTATTCAGTACTTC CASSLVAGSIQYF NA TRBV11-2 NA TRBJ2-4
TGTGCCAGCAGCTTAATGACAGGGGGCGCCGGCTCTGGAAACACCATATATTTT CASSLMTGGAGSGNTIYF TRBD1 TRBV11-2 NA TRBJ1-3
TGTGCCAACCCCTCTGGGGGGGCGTCGGATGAAAAACTGTTTTTT CANPSGGASDEKLFF NA TRBV7-2 NA TRBJ1-4
TGTGCCAGCAGTTTTATTGATTGGAACTCCTACGAGCAGTACTTC CASSFIDWNSYEQYF NA TRBV28 few TRBJ2-7
TGTGCCAGCAGTTTGCGCTACCCGAGCTCCTACAATGAGCAGTTCTTC CASSLRYPSSYNEQFF NA TRBV27 NA TRBJ2-1
TGTGCCAGCAGCTCAGACAGGGGTAACTATGGCTACACCTTC CASSSDRGNYGYTF TRBD1 TRBV5-4 NA TRBJ1-2
TGTGCCAGCAGTTACGGACATAGCAATCAGCCCCAGCATTTT CASSYGHSNQPQHF NA TRBV6-5 NA TRBJ1-5
TGTGCCAGCTCACTGAGGGCAGCCTACGAGCAGTACTTC CASSLRAAYEQYF NA TRBV18 NA TRBJ2-7